This TCR beta chain was captured in a study of CD8 T cells in Susac syndrome. TCR beta was sequenced from blood CD8+ and CD4+ T cells. Purification of the CD8+ and CD4+ T cells relied on negative isolation, and TEMRA cells underwent FACS enrichment. Trimming cost V 2 bases and J 3 bases, with 13 bases left between them. The germline V gene has CDR1 GTSNPN and CDR2 SVGIG (reference sequence). The CDR3 length is 14 residues. Random hexamers were used to reverse transcribe an amount of about 0.5 to 1 ug RNA. A multiplex approach, immunoSEQ multiplex PCR, amplified TCR beta CDR3 across 54 Vbeta and 13 Jbeta. A single record per CDR3 protein comes from TCRdb applying MiXCR to the immunoSEQ multiplex PCR reads. The repertoire holds around 280,000 distinct CDR3 sequences, with approximately 81% as singletons.

This receptor was identified in a human donor with multiple sclerosis. Sequencing was performed on CD8+ T cells from PBMCs. V is TRBV30 and J is TRBJ1-1; D not resolved. In DNA form, the CDR3 reads TGTGCCTGGAGTCCTAAGTACTCACACACTGAAGCTTTCTTT. The encoded protein is CAWSPKYSHTEAFF.